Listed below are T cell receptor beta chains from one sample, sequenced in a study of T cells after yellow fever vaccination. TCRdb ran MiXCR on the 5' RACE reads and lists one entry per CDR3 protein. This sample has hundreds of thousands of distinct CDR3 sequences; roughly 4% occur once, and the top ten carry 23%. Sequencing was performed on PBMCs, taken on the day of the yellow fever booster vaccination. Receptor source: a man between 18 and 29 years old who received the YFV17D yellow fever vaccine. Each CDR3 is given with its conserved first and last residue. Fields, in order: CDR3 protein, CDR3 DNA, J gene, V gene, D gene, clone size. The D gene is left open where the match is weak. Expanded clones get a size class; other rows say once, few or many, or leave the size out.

CASSEGLGQGRLKTQYF	TGTGCCAGCAGCGAGGGGCTCGGACAGGGCCGGTTGAAGACCCAGTACTTC	TRBJ2-5	TRBV9	TRBD1	-
CASSAKRGQPQHF	TGTGCCAGCAGCGCAAAAAGGGGCCAGCCCCAGCATTTT	TRBJ1-5	TRBV28	-	-
CSARDEFRTDTQYF	TGCAGTGCTAGGGATGAGTTTAGGACAGATACGCAGTATTTT	TRBJ2-3	TRBV20-1	-	many
CASSWTGGTGELFF	TGTGCCAGCAGCTGGACAGGGGGTACCGGGGAGCTGTTTTTT	TRBJ2-2	TRBV5-5	TRBD1	many
CASTPTRGYEQFF	TGTGCCAGCACCCCAACACGGGGCTATGAGCAGTTCTTC	TRBJ2-1	TRBV6-2/TRBV6-3	-	many
CASSPRLRQFF	TGTGCCAGCAGCCCTCGATTGAGGCAGTTCTTC	TRBJ2-1	TRBV7-2	-	many
CASSFGGTGVPPGEKLFF	TGTGCCAGCAGCTTTGGCGGGACAGGGGTTCCGCCTGGTGAAAAACTGTTTTTT	TRBJ1-4	TRBV7-3	TRBD1	many
CAEVGGAGEKLFF	TGCGCCGAAGTAGGAGGGGCTGGTGAAAAACTGTTTTTT	TRBJ1-4	TRBV5-1	-	few
CASSPQGLVDTGELFF	TGTGCCAGCAGCCCCCAGGGGCTAGTAGACACCGGGGAGCTGTTTTTT	TRBJ2-2	TRBV7-9	-	many
CASSPLGSYSNQPQHF	TGTGCCAGCAGCCCCCTAGGGAGTTATAGCAATCAGCCCCAGCATTTT	TRBJ1-5	TRBV7-9	-	many
CASSSQQGNTEAFF	TGTGCCAGCAGTTCGCAACAGGGGAACACTGAAGCTTTCTTT	TRBJ1-1	TRBV12-3/TRBV12-4	-	many
CASSRSFTGGTEAFF	TGTGCCAGCAGCCGAAGCTTTACAGGGGGCACTGAAGCTTTCTTT	TRBJ1-1	TRBV7-2	TRBD1	many
CSVDPVQETQYF	TGCAGCGTTGATCCAGTCCAAGAGACCCAGTACTTC	TRBJ2-5	TRBV29-1	-	-
CASSETGTGGQETQYF	TGTGCCAGCAGTGAAACGGGGACGGGGGGGCAAGAGACCCAGTACTTC	TRBJ2-5	TRBV2	TRBD2	-
CASRHWEGGTNEQFF	TGTGCCAGCAGGCACTGGGAGGGGGGGACGAATGAGCAGTTCTTC	TRBJ2-1	TRBV6-2/TRBV6-3	-	many
CASSSGARTGGAGETQYF	TGCGCCAGCAGCTCTGGCGCGAGGACAGGGGGCGCGGGAGAGACCCAGTACTTC	TRBJ2-5	TRBV5-1	TRBD1	few
CASRLSRSSSYEQYF	TGTGCCAGCAGGCTCTCTCGATCGAGCTCCTACGAGCAGTACTTC	TRBJ2-7	TRBV7-2	-	-
CASSQDRGQSEQYF	TGCGCCAGCAGCCAGGACAGGGGGCAATCCGAGCAGTACTTC	TRBJ2-7	TRBV5-1	TRBD1	-
CASSQPRTDLAETQYF	TGTGCCAGCAGCCAACCCAGGACAGATCTTGCGGAGACCCAGTACTTC	TRBJ2-5	TRBV14	-	many
CASSLISGSSPYEQYF	TGTGCCAGCAGCTTAATCAGTGGCTCCTCGCCCTACGAGCAGTACTTC	TRBJ2-7	TRBV7-9	-	many
CASSTGGTVYNEQFF	TGTGCCAGCAGCACGGGGGGGACAGTTTACAATGAGCAGTTCTTC	TRBJ2-1	TRBV5-6	-	-
CASSFNRGRNTEAFF	TGTGCCAGCAGCTTTAACAGGGGGAGGAACACTGAAGCTTTCTTT	TRBJ1-1	TRBV7-9	TRBD1	few
CASGKQENIQYF	TGTGCCAGCGGAAAACAGGAAAACATTCAGTACTTC	TRBJ2-4	TRBV6-6	-	many
CASSLILDTQYF	TGTGCCAGCAGCTTAATATTGGATACGCAGTATTTT	TRBJ2-3	TRBV7-9	-	many
CASSLDTGLGAFF	TGTGCCAGCAGCTTGGACACAGGGCTCGGAGCTTTCTTT	TRBJ1-1	TRBV5-4	-	-
CASSPSNSPLHF	TGTGCCAGCAGCCCCAGCAATTCACCCCTCCACTTT	TRBJ1-6	TRBV14	-	many
CASSGGQGGNEQFF	TGCGCCAGCAGTGGAGGACAGGGGGGGAATGAGCAGTTCTTC	TRBJ2-1	TRBV10-1	TRBD1	few
CAISEPPRDRGSYEQYF	TGTGCCATCAGTGAGCCACCCCGGGACAGGGGGTCCTACGAGCAGTACTTC	TRBJ2-7	TRBV10-3	TRBD1	many
CASSYRDRGRNTQYF	TGTGCCAGCAGCTACCGGGACAGGGGGCGAAATACGCAGTATTTT	TRBJ2-3	TRBV7-2	TRBD1	many
CASSLYAGNEQFF	TGTGCCAGCAGCTTGTACGCGGGGAATGAGCAGTTCTTC	TRBJ2-1	TRBV7-9	-	many
CASSLDRQRRLQETQYF	TGTGCCAGCAGCTTAGACAGACAGAGGAGACTTCAAGAGACCCAGTACTTC	TRBJ2-5	TRBV11-2	-	few
CAIDTGTGSTDTQYF	TGTGCCATCGATACGGGTACAGGGAGCACAGATACGCAGTATTTT	TRBJ2-3	TRBV10-3	-	few
CASSRQGQGYGYTF	TGTGCCAGTTCACGACAGGGTCAGGGCTATGGCTACACCTTC	TRBJ1-2	TRBV7-2	TRBD1	many
CSAGGYGEQYF	TGCAGTGCGGGGGGCTACGGCGAGCAGTACTTC	TRBJ2-7	TRBV20-1	-	-
CASSRLGPTNEKLFF	TGTGCCAGTAGCCGACTAGGCCCCACTAATGAAAAACTGTTTTTT	TRBJ1-4	TRBV19	-	-
CASSQDTSSYNEQFF	TGTGCCAGCAGCCAAGACACAAGCTCCTACAATGAGCAGTTCTTC	TRBJ2-1	TRBV7-2	-	many
CASSQQGTEAFF	TGTGCCAGCAGCCAACAGGGGACTGAAGCTTTCTTT	TRBJ1-1	TRBV13	TRBD1	many
CASSAGTDTDTQYF	TGTGCCAGCAGTGCCGGGACTGACACAGATACGCAGTATTTT	TRBJ2-3	TRBV6-2/TRBV6-3	-	many
CASSSMGAAISYEQYF	TGTGCCAGCAGCTCCATGGGAGCAGCCATATCGTACGAGCAGTACTTC	TRBJ2-7	TRBV12-3/TRBV12-4	-	many
CASSPSSTAWIGELFF	TGTGCCAGCTCACCATCATCGACAGCGTGGATCGGGGAGCTGTTTTTT	TRBJ2-2	TRBV18	-	many
CASSPAGRSNEQFF	TGTGCCAGCTCACCGGCAGGGAGGTCAAATGAGCAGTTCTTC	TRBJ2-1	TRBV18	-	many
CSARDRVGADTQYF	TGCAGTGCTCGGGACAGGGTTGGAGCAGATACGCAGTATTTT	TRBJ2-3	TRBV20-1	TRBD1	many
CASSRQGAGGYTF	TGTGCCAGCAGCCGACAGGGGGCGGGAGGCTACACCTTC	TRBJ1-2	TRBV3-1	TRBD1	-
CASSVEDRGWDTEAFF	TGTGCCAGCAGCGTAGAGGACAGGGGGTGGGACACTGAAGCTTTCTTT	TRBJ1-1	TRBV9	TRBD1	many
CASSYKGSPQHF	TGTGCCAGCAGTTACAAGGGTAGTCCCCAGCATTTT	TRBJ1-5	TRBV6-2/TRBV6-3	-	many
CASSESIRQGEGTDTQYF	TGTGCCAGCAGTGAATCCATAAGACAGGGTGAAGGGACAGATACGCAGTATTTT	TRBJ2-3	TRBV25-1	TRBD1	many
CASSLAGGPQRTQYF	TGTGCCAGCAGTCTAGCGGGGGGCCCCCAAAGGACCCAGTACTTC	TRBJ2-5	TRBV28	TRBD2	many
CASSVIKGQGGYGYTF	TGTGCCAGCAGCGTTATAAAGGGACAGGGGGGCTATGGCTACACCTTC	TRBJ1-2	TRBV7-8	TRBD1	many
CASSPWTENQPQHF	TGTGCCAGCAGCCCTTGGACGGAAAATCAGCCCCAGCATTTT	TRBJ1-5	TRBV7-3	-	many
CASSQDWDRAFYEQYF	TGCGCCAGCAGCCAAGATTGGGACAGGGCATTCTACGAGCAGTACTTC	TRBJ2-7	TRBV4-1	TRBD1	few
CASTPEEFEQPQHF	TGTGCCAGCACCCCTGAGGAATTTGAACAGCCCCAGCATTTT	TRBJ1-5	TRBV7-9	-	-
CSAPPPTSGGEETQYF	TGCAGTGCCCCCCCACCGACTAGCGGGGGAGAGGAGACCCAGTACTTC	TRBJ2-5	TRBV20-1	TRBD2	few
CASSLVVRGTEAFF	TGTGCCAGCAGCTTAGTTGTTCGGGGAACTGAAGCTTTCTTT	TRBJ1-1	TRBV7-8	-	many
CASSLLDSLVGKNIQYF	TGCGCCAGCAGCTTACTTGACAGCCTTGTCGGCAAAAACATTCAGTACTTC	TRBJ2-4	TRBV5-1	-	many
CSVLPPAYYNEQFF	TGCAGCGTTCTCCCTCCAGCCTACTACAATGAGCAGTTCTTC	TRBJ2-1	TRBV29-1	-	many